This is a list of T cell receptor beta chains from one sample in a study of blood T cell repertoires in COVID-19. Clones were sequenced by immunoSEQ multiplex PCR, and TCRdb holds only the in-frame ones, with some missing. The sample shows 250,000 or so clones, around 88% of them seen only once. Material: peripheral blood. Receptors were obtained from a woman in her 30s with COVID-19, enrolled during active disease. Each CDR3 is given with its conserved first and last residue. Fields, in order: clone size, V gene, J gene, D gene, CDR3 protein, CDR3 DNA. D genes are given only for firm matches. Not every row has a clone size; where given, it reads once, few, many or a size class.

>NA|TRBV5-1|TRBJ2-1|TRBD2
CASSFKRESYNEQFF
TGCGCCAGCAGCTTTAAGCGGGAGTCCTACAATGAGCAGTTCTTC
>NA|TRBV4-3|TRBJ2-6|TRBD1
CASSQEARQGKGPGANVLTF
TGCGCCAGCAGCCAAGAGGCCAGACAGGGAAAAGGCCCTGGGGCCAACGTCCTGACTTTC
>NA|TRBV30|TRBJ1-6|TRBD1
CAWTYRTGGNSPLHF
TGTGCCTGGACATACCGGACAGGGGGAAATTCACCCCTCCACTTT
>NA|TRBV11-2|TRBJ1-1|NA
CASSLSGEAFF
TGTGCCAGCAGCTTGTCGGGGGAAGCTTTCTTT
>NA|TRBV9|TRBJ2-3|NA
CASSPTPRGTDTQYF
TGTGCCAGCAGCCCCACTCCTCGGGGCACAGATACGCAGTATTTT
>NA|TRBV6-6|TRBJ1-2|TRBD1
CASSYGQGSLGYTF
TGTGCCAGCAGTTACGGACAGGGTTCTCTCGGCTACACCTTC
>NA|TRBV4-2|TRBJ1-6|NA
CASSQVPGPNSPLHF
TGTGCCAGCAGCCAAGTCCCAGGTCCTAATTCACCCCTCCACTTT
>NA|TRBV7-9|TRBJ2-7|NA
CASSFLGHSYEQYF
TGTGCCAGCAGCTTTTTGGGGCACTCCTACGAGCAGTACTTC
>NA|TRBV5-5|TRBJ1-1|NA
CASSLGVNTEAFF
TGTGCCAGCAGCTTGGGAGTTAACACTGAAGCTTTCTTT
>NA|TRBV28|TRBJ2-4|TRBD2
CASSPLGGVAKNIQYF
TGTGCCAGCAGTCCTCTGGGGGGGGTAGCCAAAAACATTCAGTACTTC
>NA|TRBV7-2|TRBJ2-3|TRBD2
CASSLAGLAGGPRDTQYF
TGTGCCAGCAGCCTAGCCGGACTAGCGGGAGGGCCAAGAGATACGCAGTATTTT
>NA|TRBV28|TRBJ1-5|NA
CASSLWGTSGSNQPQHF
TGTGCCAGCAGTTTATGGGGGACTTCCGGGAGCAATCAGCCCCAGCATTTT
>NA|TRBV10-3|TRBJ2-7|NA
CAIRPGGSSYEQYF
TGTGCCATCCGACCTGGGGGGAGCTCCTACGAGCAGTACTTC
>once|TRBV11-3|TRBJ2-5|NA
CASSSITGQETQYF
TGTGCCAGCAGCTCAATAACAGGCCAAGAGACCCAGTACTTC
>NA|TRBV6-2/TRBV6-3|TRBJ1-1|NA
CASSSTENTEAFF
TGTGCCAGCAGTTCGACTGAGAACACTGAAGCTTTCTTT
>NA|TRBV7-9|TRBJ1-3|NA
CASSWSGMGTGNTIYF
TGTGCCAGCAGTTGGTCAGGGATGGGTACTGGAAACACCATATATTTT
>NA|TRBV28|TRBJ1-2|TRBD1
CASSLGTGGARNGYTF
TGTGCCAGCAGTTTAGGGACAGGGGGCGCTAGGAATGGCTACACCTTC
>NA|TRBV7-2|TRBJ2-1|NA
CASRQAPPHEQFF
TGTGCCAGCAGGCAGGCCCCCCCCCATGAGCAGTTCTTC
>NA|TRBV5-4|TRBJ2-3|TRBD1
CASSPQGFDTDTQYF
TGTGCCAGCAGTCCACAGGGGTTTGACACAGATACGCAGTATTTT
>NA|TRBV27|TRBJ2-1|TRBD2
CASSNSGQYNEQFF
TGTGCCAGCAGCAATAGCGGGCAGTACAATGAGCAGTTCTTC
>NA|TRBV14|TRBJ2-7|TRBD1
CASRPQGGYEQYF
TGTGCCAGCAGACCACAGGGGGGATACGAGCAGTACTTC
>NA|TRBV7-9|TRBJ2-2|TRBD1
CASSLGQSLPGELFF
TGTGCCAGCAGTCTGGGACAGAGTTTGCCCGGGGAGCTGTTTTTT
>NA|TRBV7-9|TRBJ1-2|NA
CASSPTGAFYGYTF
TGTGCCAGCAGCCCGACTGGGGCCTTCTATGGCTACACCTTC
>NA|TRBV21-1|TRBJ2-1|NA
CASLFLGAYNFYNEQFF
TGTGCCAGCTTGTTTCTGGGGGCTTATAACTTTTACAATGAGCAGTTCTTC
>NA|TRBV6-5|TRBJ2-1|TRBD2
CASSSSGGEYNEQFF
TGTGCCAGCAGCTCTAGCGGGGGGGAATACAATGAGCAGTTCTTC
>NA|TRBV10-2|TRBJ2-7|NA
CASRTGRTYEQYF
TGCGCCAGCAGAACAGGGCGTACCTACGAGCAGTACTTC
>NA|TRBV2|TRBJ1-5|TRBD1
CASTTGQGGNQPQHF
TGTGCCAGCACCACCGGACAGGGGGGTAATCAGCCCCAGCATTTT
>NA|TRBV5-5|TRBJ1-6|NA
CASSSPRGGSNSPLHF
TGTGCCAGCAGCTCCCCTAGGGGGGGCAGCAATTCACCCCTCCACTTT
>NA|TRBV28|TRBJ1-5|NA
CASSPPVGAGDVRGKQPQHF
TGTGCCAGCAGTCCCCCCGTCGGGGCAGGGGATGTGAGAGGAAAGCAGCCCCAGCATTTT